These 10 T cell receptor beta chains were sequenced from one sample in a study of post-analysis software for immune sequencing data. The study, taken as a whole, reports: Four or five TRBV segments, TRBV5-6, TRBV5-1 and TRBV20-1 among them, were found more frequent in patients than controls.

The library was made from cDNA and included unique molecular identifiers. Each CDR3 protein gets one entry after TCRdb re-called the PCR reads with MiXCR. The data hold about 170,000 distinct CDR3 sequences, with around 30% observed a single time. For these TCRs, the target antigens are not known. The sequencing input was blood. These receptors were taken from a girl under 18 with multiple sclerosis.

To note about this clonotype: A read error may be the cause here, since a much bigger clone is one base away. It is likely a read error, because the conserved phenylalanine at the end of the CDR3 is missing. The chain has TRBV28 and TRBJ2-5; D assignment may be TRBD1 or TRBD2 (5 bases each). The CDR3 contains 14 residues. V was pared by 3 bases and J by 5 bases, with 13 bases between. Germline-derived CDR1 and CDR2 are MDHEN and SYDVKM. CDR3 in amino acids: CASSFGAPAETQYV. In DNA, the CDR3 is TGTGCCAGCAGTTTCGGGGCTCCGGCGGAGACCCAGTACGTC.

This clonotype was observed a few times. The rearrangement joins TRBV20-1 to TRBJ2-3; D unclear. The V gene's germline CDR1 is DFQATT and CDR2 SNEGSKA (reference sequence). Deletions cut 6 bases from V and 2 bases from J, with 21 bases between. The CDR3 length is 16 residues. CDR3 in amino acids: CSAPRENDHFTDTQYF. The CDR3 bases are TGCAGTGCCCCCAGAGAAAATGATCACTTCACAGATACGCAGTATTTT.

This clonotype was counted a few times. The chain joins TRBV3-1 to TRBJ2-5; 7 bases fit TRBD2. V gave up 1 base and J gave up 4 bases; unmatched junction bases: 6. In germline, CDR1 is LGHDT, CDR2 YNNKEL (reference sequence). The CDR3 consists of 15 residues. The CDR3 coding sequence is TGTGCCAGCAGCCAAGGTCCCACGGGGGGAGAGACCCAGTACTTC. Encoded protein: CASSQGPTGGETQYF.

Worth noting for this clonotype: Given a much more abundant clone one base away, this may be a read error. In DNA form, the CDR3 reads TGTGCCTGCTGGACAAGCGCCTACGGGCAGTACTTC. It yields the protein CACWTSAYGQYF. The chain uses TRBV6-5 and TRBJ2-5; TRBD1 might be the D (5 bases). The V end was cut by 11 bases, the J end by 11 bases, with 21 bases between. The CDR3 is 12 amino acids. Germline V gene sequence: CDR1 MNHEY, CDR2 SVGAGI.

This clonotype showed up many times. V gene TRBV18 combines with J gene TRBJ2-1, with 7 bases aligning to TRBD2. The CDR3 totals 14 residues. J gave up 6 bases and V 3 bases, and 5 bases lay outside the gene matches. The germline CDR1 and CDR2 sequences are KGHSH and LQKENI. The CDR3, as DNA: TGTGCCAGCTCACCTGGCGGGAGAGGCAATGAGCAGTTCTTC. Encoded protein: CASSPGGRGNEQFF.

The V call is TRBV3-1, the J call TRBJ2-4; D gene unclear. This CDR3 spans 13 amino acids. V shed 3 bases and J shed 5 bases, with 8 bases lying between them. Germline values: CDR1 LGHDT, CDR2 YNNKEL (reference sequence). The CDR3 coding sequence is TGTGCCAGCAGCCATCTCACTCAAAACATTCAGTACTTC. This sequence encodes CASSHLTQNIQYF.

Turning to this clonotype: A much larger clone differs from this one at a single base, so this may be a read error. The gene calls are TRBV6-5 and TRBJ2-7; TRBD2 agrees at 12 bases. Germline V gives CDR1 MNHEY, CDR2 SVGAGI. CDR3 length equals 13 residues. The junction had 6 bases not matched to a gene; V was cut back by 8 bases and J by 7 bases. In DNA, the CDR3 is TGTGCCAGCGAAGGACTAGCGGGGATGGAGCAGTACTTC. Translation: CASEGLAGMEQYF.

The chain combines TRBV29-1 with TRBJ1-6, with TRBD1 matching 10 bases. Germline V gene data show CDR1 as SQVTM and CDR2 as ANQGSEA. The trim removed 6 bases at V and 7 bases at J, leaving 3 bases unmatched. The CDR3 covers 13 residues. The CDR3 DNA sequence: TGCAGCGTAGGGGGACAGGGGAATTCACCCCTCCACTTT. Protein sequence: CSVGGQGNSPLHF. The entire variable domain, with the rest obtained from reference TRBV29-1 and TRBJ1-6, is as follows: SAVISQKPSRDICQRGTSLTIQCQVDSQVTMMFWYRQQPGQSLTLIATANQGSEATYESGFVIDKFPISRPNLTFSTLTVSNMSPEDSSIYLCSVGGQGNSPLHFGNGTRLTVT.

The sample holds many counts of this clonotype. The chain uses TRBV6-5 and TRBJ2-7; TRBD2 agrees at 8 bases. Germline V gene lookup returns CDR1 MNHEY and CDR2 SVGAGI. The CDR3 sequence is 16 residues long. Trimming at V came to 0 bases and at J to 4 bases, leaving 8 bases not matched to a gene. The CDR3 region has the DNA TGTGCCAGCAGTTACTCGGGACTAGACTTCGGATACGAGCAGTACTTC. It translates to CASSYSGLDFGYEQYF.

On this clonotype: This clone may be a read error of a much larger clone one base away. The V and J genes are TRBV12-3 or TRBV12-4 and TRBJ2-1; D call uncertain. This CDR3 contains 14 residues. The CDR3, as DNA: TGTACCAGCAGTTCGCAACTACCCAACAATGAGCAGTTCTTC. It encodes CTSSSQLPNNEQFF.